The sequence of this TCR beta chain was determined in a study of blood T cell repertoires in COVID-19. Sequenced by immunoSEQ multiplex PCR; TCRdb stores in-frame clones only, minus some. This table holds around 100,000 clones, roughly 90% found once. The CDR3 length is 16 residues. Germline loops: CDR1 SGHDN, CDR2 FVKESK. The ends were cut back, 2 bases at V and 1 base at J, with 14 bases in the middle. The receptor's source is a woman in her sixties with acute or convalescent COVID-19. Specimen: peripheral blood. V is TRBV14 and J is TRBJ1-1, with TRBD1 as a possible D gene (6 bases). CDR3 nucleotide sequence: TGTGCCAGCAGCCAAAAAATGTGGACAGAGAACACTGAAGCTTTCTTT. The encoded protein is CASSQKMWTENTEAFF.